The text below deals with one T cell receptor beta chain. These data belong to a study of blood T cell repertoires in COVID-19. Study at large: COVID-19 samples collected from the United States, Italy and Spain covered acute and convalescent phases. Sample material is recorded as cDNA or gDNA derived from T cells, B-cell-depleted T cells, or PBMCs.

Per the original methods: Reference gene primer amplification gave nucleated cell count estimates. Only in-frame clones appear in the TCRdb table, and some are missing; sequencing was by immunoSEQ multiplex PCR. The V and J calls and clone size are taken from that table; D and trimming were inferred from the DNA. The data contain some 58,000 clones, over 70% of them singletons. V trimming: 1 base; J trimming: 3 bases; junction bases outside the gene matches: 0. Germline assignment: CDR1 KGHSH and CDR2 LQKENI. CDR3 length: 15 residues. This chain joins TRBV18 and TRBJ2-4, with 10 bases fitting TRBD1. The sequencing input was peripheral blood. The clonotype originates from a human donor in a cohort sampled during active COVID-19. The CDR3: CASSPRTGGKNIQYF. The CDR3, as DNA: TGTGCCAGCTCACCACGGACAGGGGGCAAAAACATTCAGTACTTC. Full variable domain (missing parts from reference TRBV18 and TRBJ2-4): NAGVMQNPRHLVRRRGQEARLRCSPMKGHSHVYWYRQLPEEGLKFMVYLQKENIIDESGMPKERFSAEFPKEGPSILRIQQVVRGDSAAYFCASSPRTGGKNIQYFGAGTRLSVL.